This record covers a single T cell receptor (beta chain). V shed 2 bases and J shed 2 bases, with 6 bases lying between them. The length of the CDR3 is 13 residues. Germline V gives CDR1 LNHDA, CDR2 SQIVND (reference sequence). The data are from a study of blood T cell repertoires in COVID-19. Only in-frame clones appear in the TCRdb table, and some are missing; sequencing was by immunoSEQ multiplex PCR. The data contain around 130,000 clones, approximately 85% of them seen just once; the ten biggest clones take up 9.5% to 15%. Material: peripheral blood. The chain recombines TRBV19 with TRBJ1-1, with D unresolved. The clonotype was recovered from a human donor in a cohort sampled during active COVID-19. As DNA, the CDR3 is TGTGCCAGTAGTATACGAGTAAACACTGAAGCTTTCTTT. Translating it yields CASSIRVNTEAFF.